Following are 20 T cell receptor beta chains from one sample sequenced in a study of blood T cell repertoires in COVID-19. Method: immunoSEQ multiplex PCR; TCRdb's copy keeps in-frame clones and lacks some. The sample shows some 520,000 clones, 85% to 90% of them seen only once. Sequencing was performed on peripheral blood. The source of these receptors is a man younger than 35 with COVID-19, enrolled during active disease.

This clone was found a few times. The chain combines TRBV25-1 with TRBJ1-6; D may be TRBD1 (6 bases). Germline assignment: CDR1 MGHDK and CDR2 SYGVNS. V lost 2 bases to trimming and J lost 6 bases, with 14 bases between them. The length of the CDR3 is 16 residues. The CDR3: CASSEGRGRLNSPLHF. The CDR3 DNA is TGTGCCAGCAGTGAAGGCAGGGGCCGCCTTAATTCACCCCTCCACTTT.

V usage is TRBV19 and J usage is TRBJ2-1; 9 bases are shared with TRBD2. This CDR3 contains 17 residues. Germline V CDR1 and CDR2: LNHDA, SQIVND (reference sequence). V shed 0 bases, J shed 9 bases, and the junction held 12 bases outside the gene matches. The CDR3 sequence: CASSIDPRIAGDSEQFF. CDR3 nucleotide sequence: TGTGCCAGTAGTATAGATCCAAGGATAGCGGGAGACAGTGAGCAGTTCTTC.

The chain recombines TRBV6-5 with TRBJ1-3, with 8 positions matching TRBD1. V lost 2 bases and J lost 4; bases outside the gene matches: 1. CDR1 is MNHEY and CDR2 is SVGAGI in the germline V gene. The CDR3 totals 14 residues. The CDR3 DNA reads as TGTGCCAGCAGTTACACAGGGGGAGGAAACACCATATATTTT. Its translation: CASSYTGGGNTIYF.

V gene TRBV11-2 combines with J gene TRBJ2-5; 7 bases agree with TRBD2. CDR3 size: 13 residues. CDR1 SGHAT and CDR2 FQNNGV come from the germline V gene. V dropped 8 bases and J dropped 1; count of bases not matched to a gene: 4. The CDR3 DNA is TGTGCCAGCGGGCTAGCGGCCCAAGAGACCCAGTACTTC. Translating gives CASGLAAQETQYF.

This chain connects TRBV5-1 to TRBJ2-5; 7 bases align to TRBD2. The trim removed 6 bases at V and 5 bases at J, leaving 7 bases unmatched. CDR3 size: 13 residues. Germline V gene data show CDR1 as SGHRS and CDR2 as YFSETQ. The DNA for the CDR3 is TGCGCCAGCAAGAGCGGGGTCCGGGAGACCCAGTACTTC. Translated, it gives CASKSGVRETQYF.

This clone was seen only once. The chain joins TRBV7-8 to TRBJ1-6, with D maybe TRBD1 (5 bases). Germline V gives CDR1 SGHVS, CDR2 FQNEAQ. Between the trimmed V and J ends, which lost 1 base and 8 bases, there was a span of 18 bases. The CDR3 has 17 amino acids. The CDR3 reads CASSLGRGRLKDSPLHF. The CDR3 DNA sequence: TGTGCCAGCAGCTTAGGGCGGGGCCGACTGAAGGATTCACCCCTCCACTTT.

This chain uses TRBV5-8 with TRBJ1-5; TRBD1 might be the D (6 bases). The V gene lost 3 bases and the J gene lost 0 bases, with 13 bases spanning the gap. The V gene's germline CDR1 is SGHTS and CDR2 YDEGEE. There are 16 residues in the CDR3. CDR3 region: CASSWGRGISNQPQHF. The CDR3 nucleotides are TGTGCCAGCAGCTGGGGGCGAGGGATTAGCAATCAGCCCCAGCATTTT.

This chain connects TRBV7-9 to TRBJ2-2; TRBD2 matches at 7 bases. The germline V gene has CDR1 SEHNR and CDR2 FQNEAQ (reference sequence). The CDR3 is 16 amino acids. Trimming took 5 bases from V and 3 from J; bases not matched to a gene: 9. CDR3 region: CASSTDSGRDTGELFF. Written as DNA, the CDR3 is TGTGCCAGCAGCACCGACTCGGGGAGGGACACCGGGGAGCTGTTTTTT.

V and J are TRBV2 and TRBJ1-5, with D unclear. Germline CDR1 reads SNHLY; CDR2 reads FYNNEI. This CDR3 has 18 amino acids. Trimming took 3 bases from V and 0 from J, leaving 18 bases between them. This CDR3 reads CASSESEGRSYSNQPQHF. The CDR3 DNA reads TGTGCCAGCAGTGAGAGTGAGGGCAGGTCTTATAGCAATCAGCCCCAGCATTTT.

The rearrangement uses TRBV7-3 and TRBJ2-1; 8 bases are a match to TRBD2. From germline, CDR1 is SGHTA and CDR2 FQGTGA. V trimming: 5 bases; J trimming: 8 bases; junction bases outside the gene matches: 20. CDR3 length: 18 amino acids. As DNA, the CDR3 is TGTGCCAGCAGCCCCCCTCCCCGGGAAATAGCGGGACTGGATGAGCAGTTCTTC. Its translation is CASSPPPREIAGLDEQFF.

V is TRBV7-3 and J is TRBJ2-1; TRBD2 aligns across 7 bases. J was trimmed by 4 bases and V by 1 base; bases with no gene match: 7. Per germline, CDR1 SGHTA and CDR2 FQGTGA. This CDR3 is built from 16 residues. The CDR3 DNA sequence: TGTGCCAGCAGCTTAAGTCCGTCTAGCGGTTACAATGAGCAGTTCTTC. It specifies CASSLSPSSGYNEQFF.

This clone appeared once. This chain joins TRBV30 and TRBJ1-1; TRBD1 aligns across 9 bases. Germline values: CDR1 GTSNPN, CDR2 SVGIG (reference sequence). This CDR3 region has 14 residues. The V segment lost 3 bases and the J segment 4 bases; nucleotides outside the gene matches: 6. The CDR3 DNA reads as TGTGCCTGGAGGAGGGGACAGGGTCCCACTGAAGCTTTCTTT. This codes for CAWRRGQGPTEAFF.

The chain joins TRBV6-6 to TRBJ2-3; 7 bases agree with TRBD1. The germline gives CDR1 MNHNY, CDR2 SVGAGI (reference sequence). V dropped 9 bases and J dropped 0; count of bases not matched to a gene: 6. The CDR3 is made up of 14 amino acids. In nucleotides, the CDR3 is TGTGCCAGTCAAAGGGACAGTAGCACAGATACGCAGTATTTT. Its protein product is CASQRDSSTDTQYF.

The chain combines TRBV2 with TRBJ2-1, with 12 bases fitting TRBD2. CDR1 and CDR2 (germline): SNHLY, FYNNEI. The CDR3 length is 16 residues. The V segment lost 6 bases and the J segment 7 bases; nucleotides outside the gene matches: 10. This chain's CDR3 is CASRVPTSGSSNEQFF. The CDR3 nucleotides are TGTGCCAGCAGGGTTCCGACTAGCGGGAGTAGTAATGAGCAGTTCTTC.

The chain combines TRBV4-1 with TRBJ2-2; 8 bases agree with TRBD1. V gave up 3 bases and J gave up 5 bases; unmatched junction bases: 5. The CDR3 is 15 amino acids. Per the germline V gene, CDR1 is MGHRA and CDR2 is YSYEKL. The CDR3 bases are TGCGCCAGCAGCCATTTGACAGGGGATACCGGGGAGCTGTTTTTT. Translation: CASSHLTGDTGELFF.

The V gene is TRBV5-1, the J gene TRBJ2-2; D might be TRBD1 (6 bases). V lost 1 base to trimming and J lost 4 bases, with 14 bases between them. CDR1 is SGHRS and CDR2 is YFSETQ in the germline V gene. CDR3 length: 16 residues. The CDR3 sequence is CASSLLQGSSTGELFF. The CDR3 nucleotides read TGCGCCAGCAGCTTGTTGCAGGGGTCCTCCACCGGGGAGCTGTTTTTT.

About this clone itself: Additional DNA sequences in this sample encode the identical CDR3. The chain couples TRBV7-9 to TRBJ1-1, with D tentatively TRBD1 (6 bases). Trimming removed 5 bases at V and 0 bases at J, with 13 bases between. Germline V CDR1 and CDR2: SEHNR, FQNEAQ (reference sequence). The CDR3 is 15 residues long. The chain's CDR3 is CASSLGQGMNTEAFF. The DNA of the CDR3 is TGTGCCAGCAGCCTAGGCCAGGGGATGAACACTGAAGCTTTCTTT. The full variable domain, with the rest looked up from reference TRBV7-9 and TRBJ1-1, is DTGVSQNPRHKITKRGQNVTFRCDPISEHNRLYWYRQTLGQGPEFLTYFQNEAQLEKSRLLSDRFSAERPKGSFSTLEIQRTEQGDSAMYLCASSLGQGMNTEAFFGQGTRLTVV.

The CDR3 DNA is TGCGCCAGCAGCCAACCAGGGGGGCATTCACCCCTCCACTTT. It encodes CASSQPGGHSPLHF. The chain recombines TRBV4-1 with TRBJ1-6; TRBD1 aligns across 7 bases. V lost 2 bases, J lost 8 bases, and 3 bases stayed unmatched. From germline, CDR1 is MGHRA and CDR2 YSYEKL. The CDR3 is made up of 14 amino acids.

Remarks on this clone: Relative to the germline gene, one junction end is altered; a read error may explain this. In the same sample, other DNA sequences code for this CDR3. The CDR3 coding sequence is TGTGCTAGCAGTTTGGCCGGGTTGAGTTCACCCCTCCACTTT. Translating gives CASSLAGLSSPLHF. V usage is TRBV27 and J usage is TRBJ1-6, with D uncertain. Germline V gene sequence: CDR1 MNHEY, CDR2 SMNVEV (reference sequence). The CDR3 covers 14 residues.

This clone is a singleton in its sample. This CDR3 reads CASSQALAGLSYEQYF. The CDR3 nucleotides are TGTGCCAGCAGCCAAGCGTTAGCGGGATTGTCCTACGAGCAGTACTTC. The chain recombines TRBV14 with TRBJ2-7; TRBD2 matches at 8 bases. The V gene end was trimmed by 1 base and the J gene end by 1 base; junction bases not matched to a gene: 6. The CDR3 length is 16 residues. Germline V gene sequence: CDR1 SGHDN, CDR2 FVKESK.